Shown below are 26 T cell receptor beta chains from a single sample sequenced in a study of vaccination effects on CD4 cells after COVID-19 (dated by TCRdb to between 2022 and 2023). These receptors are not linked to any known antigen. In the ViraFEST assay, PBMC were stimulated with viral peptide pools, and antigen-specific CD4+ T cell clonotypes were then identified by expansion using TCR sequencing. After around 11 days of culture, CD4+ T cells were isolated with the EasySep CD4+ T cell isolation kit. Each participant got two doses of an mRNA SARS-CoV-2 vaccine, either BNT162b2 or mRNA-1273. Library creation used the immunoSEQ multiplex PCR assay. TCRdb took this table from immuneACCESS and kept in-frame rearrangements with V and J called. Such tables lack part of the clones; where checked against another copy, unresolved V genes explain under half of the gap, and the rest is unexplained. The sample has some 14,000 clones on record, under 80% of them singletons. The ten top clones hold less than 30% of the sample.

The material sequenced was CD4+ T cells from PBMCs cultured with HCoV-NL63 spike peptides, taken after COVID-19 vaccination. The label giving this sample's cell subset or site can be read as: HCoV-NL63 spike overlapping peptide pool stimulation. These TCRs come from a human donor who received a COVID-19 vaccine.

This clone was seen only once. The rearrangement uses TRBV28 and TRBJ1-5, with a weak D call TRBD1 (6 bases). The CDR3 length is 14 residues. The germline V and J ends were trimmed by 8 bases and 7 bases, with 18 bases remaining between them. Germline V gives CDR1 MDHEN, CDR2 SYDVKM. The CDR3 region has the DNA TGTGCCAGCCAAGCAGGGGCCCTAGGGCAGCCCCAGCATTTT. Residues: CASQAGALGQPQHF.

The CDR3 sequence is CASSLQRISGRAYNEQFF. The CDR3 DNA reads TGTGCCAGCAGCCTCCAGCGGATCTCCGGGAGGGCCTACAATGAGCAGTTCTTC. V gene TRBV3-1 (or the pseudogene TRBV3-2) combines with J gene TRBJ2-1, with 8 nucleotides matching TRBD2. Per the germline V gene, CDR1 is LGHDT and CDR2 is YNNKEL (reference sequence). The CDR3 has 18 amino acids. The V segment lost 4 bases and the J segment 2 bases; nucleotides outside the gene matches: 13.

This clone was counted only a few times. The chain carries TRBV28 and TRBJ1-2, with D uncertain. This CDR3 is built from 13 residues. Trimming pared 5 bases from V and 0 bases from J, leaving 7 bases between. Germline V CDR1 and CDR2: MDHEN, SYDVKM. The CDR3 DNA reads TGTGCCAGCAGTGAGGGCACTAACTATGGCTACACCTTC. Translation: CASSEGTNYGYTF.

The rearrangement uses TRBV7-9 and TRBJ2-5; tentatively, D is TRBD2 (5 bases). Germline V gene data show CDR1 as SEHNR and CDR2 as FQNEAQ (reference sequence). The V end was cut by 4 bases, the J end by 5 bases, with 11 bases between. The CDR3 sequence is 13 residues long. Here the CDR3 reads CASSSPPGETQYF. CDR3 coding DNA: TGTGCCAGCAGCTCGCCGCCGGGGGAGACCCAGTACTTC.

The gene calls are TRBV20-1 and TRBJ2-1; maybe TRBD1 (6 bases). CDR1 and CDR2 (germline): DFQATT, SNEGSKA (reference sequence). The CDR3 length is 11 residues. V was clipped by 1 base and J by 8 bases, with 6 bases between them. The CDR3, as DNA: TGCAGTGCTAGAGGGGGGCATGAGCAGTTCTTC. This sequence encodes CSARGGHEQFF.

CDR3 amino acids: CASSEWGRTYEQYF. The CDR3 DNA reads as TGTGCCAGCAGTGAATGGGGCAGAACCTACGAGCAGTACTTC. The rearrangement links TRBV25-1 to TRBJ2-7, with D possibly being TRBD1 (5 bases). The CDR3 length is 14 residues. Trimming removed 1 base at V and 2 bases at J, with 9 bases between. Germline values: CDR1 MGHDK, CDR2 SYGVNS.

The CDR3 region has the DNA TGTGCCAGCAGTTACGGGGAGACCCAGTACTTC. Encoded protein: CASSYGETQYF. The chain links TRBV6-2 or TRBV6-3 to TRBJ2-5; D is unresolved. The CDR3 loop spans 11 amino acids. Trimming removed 2 bases from V and 5 bases from J, with 3 bases in between. Germline V gives CDR1 MNHEY, CDR2 SVGEGT.

This chain links TRBV30 with TRBJ2-2; tentatively, D is TRBD2 (7 bases). V was pared by 1 base and J by 9 bases, with 24 bases between. Germline V gene lookup returns CDR1 GTSNPN and CDR2 SVGIG (reference sequence). The CDR3 runs 17 residues. The CDR3 region has the DNA TGTGCCTGGAGTGGGAGAGGGGGGGGGATTATCGTCCGGGAGCTGTTTTTT. Translation gives CAWSGRGGGIIVRELFF.

This clone was counted between two and nine times. The chain carries TRBV5-8 and TRBJ1-5; D is possibly TRBD1 (5 bases). The germline CDR1 and CDR2 sequences are SGHTS and YDEGEE. The CDR3 consists of 17 residues. The V gene lost 0 bases and the J gene lost 3 bases, with 16 bases spanning the gap. The CDR3 region is CASSLGFRGPLNQPQHF. The CDR3 coding sequence is TGTGCCAGCAGCTTGGGGTTTCGGGGACCACTCAATCAGCCCCAGCATTTT.

The chain recombines TRBV7-3 with TRBJ2-5; D is ambiguous. The CDR3 totals 13 residues. The germline gives CDR1 SGHTA, CDR2 FQGTGA. V shed 2 bases and J shed 9 bases, with 13 bases lying between them. CDR3 sequence reads: CASSLGLLKAQYF. CDR3 nucleotide sequence: TGTGCCAGCAGCTTAGGTCTCCTCAAGGCCCAGTACTTC.

The chain uses TRBV6-2 or TRBV6-3 and TRBJ1-5; D is undetermined. V lost 2 bases, J lost 9 bases, and 8 bases lay in between. The germline CDR1 and CDR2 sequences are MNHEY and SVGEGT. The CDR3 length is 12 residues. The chain's CDR3 is CASSYPMGPQHF. The CDR3 DNA reads TGTGCCAGCAGTTACCCAATGGGGCCCCAGCATTTT.

This rearrangement joins TRBV10-3 to TRBJ1-1; D is undetermined. V gave up 7 bases and J gave up 2 bases, with 11 bases separating them. Germline lookup yields CDR1 ENHRY and CDR2 SYGVKD. This CDR3 has 13 amino acids. The CDR3 here is CAINSPRNTEAFF. CDR3 sequence (DNA): TGTGCCATCAACTCCCCCAGAAACACTGAAGCTTTCTTT.

The J gene is TRBJ1-5, the V gene TRBV6-5; D is ambiguous. Germline CDR1 MNHEY, CDR2 SVGAGI. V was trimmed by 6 bases and J by 3 bases, leaving 3 bases between them. The length of the CDR3 is 11 residues. The CDR3 nucleotides are TGTGCCAGCAGACCCAATCAGCCCCAGCATTTT. Amino acids: CASRPNQPQHF.

Turning to this clone: One junction end disagrees with the germline gene, perhaps due to a read error. The rearrangement uses TRBV12-3 or TRBV12-4 and TRBJ2-4, with 7 positions matching TRBD2. This CDR3 is 11 amino acids long. CDR3 in amino acids: CASSLGGLRHF. The CDR3 DNA sequence: TGTGCCAGCAGTTTGGGGGGACTACGCCATTTC.

The gene calls are TRBV4-2 and TRBJ1-2, with TRBD1 as a possible D gene (5 bases). Trimming pared 0 bases from V and 5 bases from J, leaving 10 bases between. The length of the CDR3 is 14 residues. The germline CDR1 and CDR2 sequences are LGHNA and YNFKEQ. CDR3 region: CASSQDRAFYGYTF. The CDR3 DNA reads TGTGCCAGCAGCCAAGACAGGGCGTTTTATGGCTACACCTTC.

The gene calls are TRBV9 and TRBJ2-3; the D is unclear. Germline-derived CDR1 and CDR2 are SGDLS and YYNGEE. Trimming stripped 1 base from V and 1 base from J, with 13 bases between. The CDR3 consists of 16 residues. The CDR3 spells CASSVSTSRGTDTQYF. Written as DNA, the CDR3 is TGTGCCAGCAGCGTATCAACCTCCCGTGGCACAGATACGCAGTATTTT.

V and J are TRBV3-1 (or the pseudogene TRBV3-2) and TRBJ2-3, with 10 bases lining up with TRBD2. Germline CDR1 reads LGHDT; CDR2 reads YNNKEL (reference sequence). The trim removed 4 bases at V and 4 bases at J, leaving 5 bases unmatched. There are 15 residues in the CDR3. The CDR3 here is CASSPTSGIADTQYF. The CDR3 DNA follows: TGTGCCAGCAGCCCTACTAGCGGGATAGCAGATACGCAGTATTTT.

This clone was seen only a few times. The CDR3, as DNA: TGTGCCAGCAGCGTCAGGCAGCCCCAGCATTTT. It encodes CASSVRQPQHF. The chain couples TRBV7-6 to TRBJ1-5; D is unclear. Deletions cut 5 bases from V and 7 bases from J, with 6 bases between. This CDR3 region has 11 residues. CDR1 is SGHVS, CDR2 FNYEAQ, per germline.

V gene TRBV18 combines with J gene TRBJ1-5; TRBD1 matches 8 bases. The V and J ends lost 3 bases and 4 bases, in that order; junction bases with no gene match: 2. Germline CDR1 and CDR2: KGHSH and LQKENI. There are 14 residues in the CDR3. The CDR3 here is CASSPGQANQPQHF. The CDR3 DNA sequence: TGTGCCAGCTCACCGGGACAGGCGAATCAGCCCCAGCATTTT.

The chain links TRBV12-5 to TRBJ1-2; maybe TRBD1 (5 bases). Germline loops: CDR1 LGHNT, CDR2 FRNRAP. CDR3 length: 11 amino acids. With 9 bases removed from V and 6 bases from J, the gap between germline ends came to 11 bases. The CDR3 here is CASEGWDGYTF. In DNA, the CDR3 is TGTGCTAGCGAGGGGTGGGATGGCTACACCTTC.

The chain links TRBV15 to TRBJ2-3, with TRBD2 identical over 14 bases. CDR1 is LNHNV, CDR2 YYDKDF, per germline (reference sequence). J gave up 4 bases and V 5 bases, and 5 bases lay outside the gene matches. CDR3 length equals 16 residues. The CDR3 here is CATSVRTSGRPDTQYF. The DNA for the CDR3 is TGTGCCACCAGCGTCCGGACTAGCGGGAGGCCAGATACGCAGTATTTT. The full variable domain, with the rest looked up from reference TRBV15 and TRBJ2-3, is DAMVIQNPRYQVTQFGKPVTLSCSQTLNHNVMYWYQQKSSQAPKLLFHYYDKDFNNEADTPDNFQSRRPNTSFCFLDIRSPGLGDTAMYLCATSVRTSGRPDTQYFGPGTRLTVL.

This clone was counted only a few times. The chain links TRBV27 to TRBJ1-5, with a tentative D call TRBD1 (5 bases). The CDR3 consists of 18 residues. Trimming shortened V by 6 bases and J by 1 base, and 22 bases separated the two germline ends. Germline CDR1 is MNHEY and CDR2 is SMNVEV (reference sequence). CDR3 in amino acids: CASRPVSGGVSSNQPQHF. The CDR3 DNA reads TGTGCCAGCAGACCCGTAAGTGGGGGGGTATCCAGCAATCAGCCCCAGCATTTT.

The gene calls are TRBV4-3 and TRBJ1-6; no definite D call. The V gene lost 0 bases and the J gene lost 4 bases, with 4 bases spanning the gap. Germline V gene data show CDR1 as LGHNA and CDR2 as YSLEER. The CDR3 is made up of 14 amino acids. CDR3 amino acids: CASSQDQYNSPLHF. CDR3 in DNA: TGCGCCAGCAGCCAAGACCAGTATAATTCACCCCTCCACTTT.

The gene calls are TRBV6-5 and TRBJ2-1; D possibly corresponds to TRBD2 (6 bases). The germline V gene has CDR1 MNHEY and CDR2 SVGAGI. CDR3 length: 13 amino acids. Trimming left V 6 bases short and J 10 bases short, with 16 bases between. The CDR3 region has the DNA TGTGCCAGCAGGATACACTTAGGAGGGGAGCAGTTCTTC. Protein: CASRIHLGGEQFF.

The chain uses TRBV6-6 and TRBJ1-2; possibly TRBD1 for D (6 bases). Germline-derived CDR1 and CDR2 are MNHNY and SVGAGI (reference sequence). The V and J ends lost 4 bases and 8 bases respectively, with 11 bases between them. This CDR3 is built from 12 residues. CDR3 sequence (DNA): TGTGCCAGCAGTTGGACAGAAGGGGGCTACACCTTC. This encodes CASSWTEGGYTF.

The rearrangement links TRBV14 to TRBJ1-1; D gene unclear. The germline gives CDR1 SGHDN, CDR2 FVKESK. The germline V and J ends were trimmed by 1 base and 0 bases, with 6 bases remaining between them. The CDR3 is 14 amino acids. The CDR3 loop is CASSQGVVNTEAFF. The CDR3 DNA sequence: TGTGCCAGCAGCCAAGGAGTGGTGAACACTGAAGCTTTCTTT.